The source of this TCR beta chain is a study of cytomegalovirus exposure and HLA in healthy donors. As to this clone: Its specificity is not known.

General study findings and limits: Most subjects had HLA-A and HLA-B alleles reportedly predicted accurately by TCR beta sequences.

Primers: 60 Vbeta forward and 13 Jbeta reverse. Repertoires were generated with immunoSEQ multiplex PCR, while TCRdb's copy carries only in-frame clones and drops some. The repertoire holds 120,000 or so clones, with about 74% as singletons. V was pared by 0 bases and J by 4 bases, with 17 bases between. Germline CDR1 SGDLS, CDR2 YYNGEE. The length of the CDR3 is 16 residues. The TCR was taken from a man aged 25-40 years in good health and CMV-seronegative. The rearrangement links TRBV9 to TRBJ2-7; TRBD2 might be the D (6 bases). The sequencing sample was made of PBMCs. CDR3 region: CASSVGGNGRRYEQYF. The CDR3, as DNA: TGTGCCAGCAGCGTAGGAGGAAACGGGAGACGGTACGAGCAGTACTTC.